The 14 T cell receptor beta chains reported below all come from one sample, sequenced in a study of T cell responses to AZD1222 COVID-19 vaccine. Sequencing was performed with immunoSEQ multiplex PCR; in TCRdb, only in-frame clones are kept and a portion is missing. The sample yields 100,000 to 120,000 clones, 88% seen once. Here the sequenced sample was peripheral blood, taken on day 0 of AZD1222 vaccination. The receptors here all came from an adult in good health.

CDR3 amino acids: CASSPGLAGGLKYF. In nucleotides, the CDR3 is TGTGCCAGCAGCCCGGGACTAGCGGGAGGGCTTAAGTACTTC. The chain carries TRBV7-9 and TRBJ2-7, with 16 bases matching TRBD2. Germline CDR1 SEHNR, CDR2 FQNEAQ (reference sequence). With 5 bases clipped from V and 11 bases from J, the junction kept 6 bases outside the gene matches. The CDR3 runs to 14 residues. The whole variable domain, remainder taken from reference TRBV7-9 and TRBJ2-7, is DTGVSQNPRHKITKRGQNVTFRCDPISEHNRLYWYRQTLGQGPEFLTYFQNEAQLEKSRLLSDRFSAERPKGSFSTLEIQRTEQGDSAMYLCASSPGLAGGLKYFGPGTRLTVT.

This chain joins TRBV7-9 and TRBJ1-4; 9 bases match TRBD1. Losses at the gene ends were 5 bases for V and 8 bases for J; bases not matched to a gene: 9. Germline V gene data show CDR1 as SEHNR and CDR2 as FQNEAQ (reference sequence). The CDR3 runs to 15 residues. The chain's CDR3 is CASSPTGTGTEKLFF. CDR3 coding DNA: TGTGCCAGCAGCCCCACCGGGACAGGGACCGAAAAACTGTTTTTT.

This chain joins TRBV5-6 and TRBJ1-1, with unresolved D. Germline V CDR1 and CDR2: SGHDT, YYEEEE. V was shortened by 2 bases and J by 1 base, with 18 bases between the two germline ends. This CDR3 region has 17 residues. In DNA, the CDR3 is TGTGCCAGCAGCTTAATTTCTTTCGAGGATACGAACACTGAAGCTTTCTTT. This sequence encodes CASSLISFEDTNTEAFF.

The V call is TRBV7-2, the J call TRBJ2-7; D is undetermined. This CDR3 has 12 residues. The V gene's germline CDR1 is SGHTA and CDR2 FQGNSA. The V gene lost 5 bases and the J gene lost 4 bases, with 9 bases spanning the gap. The DNA of the CDR3 is TGTGCCAGCAGCCTCCCGCCTTACGAGCAGTACTTC. Translating gives CASSLPPYEQYF.

The rearrangement joins TRBV7-3 to TRBJ2-5, with D unresolved. Trimming shortened V by 5 bases and J by 2 bases, and 9 bases separated the two germline ends. Per germline, CDR1 SGHTA and CDR2 FQGTGA. The CDR3 covers 13 residues. The CDR3: CASSLMGQETQYF. CDR3 in DNA: TGTGCCAGCAGCCTCATGGGGCAAGAGACCCAGTACTTC.

V and J are TRBV10-3 and TRBJ1-5; D is possibly TRBD1 (5 bases). The CDR3 extends over 16 amino acids. Germline lookup yields CDR1 ENHRY and CDR2 SYGVKD. With 3 bases removed from V and 7 bases from J, the gap between germline ends came to 19 bases. CDR3 residues: CAISETSGTGGQPQHF. In DNA, the CDR3 is TGTGCCATCAGTGAAACCTCCGGGACGGGAGGGCAGCCCCAGCATTTT.

The chain has TRBV2 and TRBJ1-2; 8 bases are a match to TRBD1. Germline-derived CDR1 and CDR2 are SNHLY and FYNNEI. CDR3 length: 14 residues. V was pared by 4 bases and J by 7 bases, with 8 bases of the junction left unmatched. Written as DNA, the CDR3 is TGTGCCAGCAGTGTACAGGGGGGGTTAGGTGGCTACACCTTC. This translates into CASSVQGGLGGYTF.

Only one count was recorded for this clone. This chain joins TRBV9 and TRBJ1-4; D is uncertain. The V gene's germline CDR1 is SGDLS and CDR2 YYNGEE. Trimming shortened V by 4 bases and J by 7 bases, and 17 bases separated the two germline ends. The length of the CDR3 is 15 residues. CDR3 DNA: TGTGCCAGCAGCCCCACAGCGGTATTTGGTGAAAAACTGTTTTTT. It translates to CASSPTAVFGEKLFF.

The CDR3 loop reads CASSSGDTQYF. The CDR3 coding sequence is TGTGCCAGCAGTTCTGGAGATACGCAGTATTTT. The chain employs TRBV6-2 or TRBV6-3 and TRBJ2-3; D is ambiguous. CDR1 and CDR2 from the germline V gene are MNHEY and SVGEGT. The CDR3 contains 11 residues. V dropped 4 bases and J dropped 5 bases, with 4 bases sitting between them.

In its sample, this clone was seen once. V usage is TRBV27 and J usage is TRBJ1-3; no definite D call. CDR1 is MNHEY, CDR2 SMNVEV, per germline (reference sequence). The V and J ends lost 5 bases and 7 bases respectively, with 21 bases between them. There are 16 residues in the CDR3. This chain's CDR3 is CASSPLMEVGVNTIYF. The CDR3 coding sequence is TGTGCCAGCAGTCCCCTAATGGAGGTCGGGGTGAACACCATATATTTT.

The chain has TRBV5-6 and TRBJ1-1; D may be TRBD1 (5 bases). The CDR3 spans 15 residues. Between the trimmed V and J ends, which lost 7 bases and 3 bases, there was a span of 19 bases. Germline loops: CDR1 SGHDT, CDR2 YYEEEE. Here the CDR3 reads CASLTSGGSDTEAFF. CDR3 nucleotide sequence: TGTGCCAGCCTCACTTCGGGGGGGTCGGACACTGAAGCTTTCTTT.

The chain couples TRBV2 to TRBJ2-2; no clear D. The CDR3 contains 11 residues. Trimming shortened V by 6 bases and J by 6 bases, and 5 bases separated the two germline ends. From germline, CDR1 is SNHLY and CDR2 FYNNEI. As DNA, the CDR3 is TGTGCCAGCAGGGTCGCCGGGGAGCTGTTTTTT. Amino acid sequence: CASRVAGELFF.

The gene calls are TRBV5-1 and TRBJ1-4; no firm D call. V was shortened by 3 bases and J by 7 bases, with 13 bases between the two germline ends. CDR3 length equals 14 residues. From germline, CDR1 is SGHRS and CDR2 YFSETQ. The CDR3 DNA reads TGCGCCAGCAGCTCCCCGGTGGAGGGTGAAAAACTGTTTTTT. Translating gives CASSSPVEGEKLFF.

The rearrangement uses TRBV5-4 and TRBJ2-3; 9 nucleotides line up with TRBD1. Germline V gene lookup returns CDR1 SGHNT and CDR2 YYREEE (reference sequence). Losses at the gene ends were 0 bases for V and 5 bases for J; bases not matched to a gene: 4. The CDR3 sequence is 15 residues long. CDR3 in amino acids: CASSLGTGVGDTQYF. In nucleotides, the CDR3 is TGTGCCAGCAGCTTGGGGACAGGGGTAGGAGATACGCAGTATTTT.